One T cell receptor (beta chain) is described in this entry. The V segment lost 4 bases and the J segment 1 base; nucleotides outside the gene matches: 6. The germline CDR1 and CDR2 sequences are SEHNR and FQNEAQ (reference sequence). The CDR3 consists of 15 residues. Researchers ran the PCR with 60 Vbeta and 13 Jbeta primers. TCRdb's copy holds only in-frame clones and misses some; the assay was immunoSEQ multiplex PCR. The sample gives 75,000 to 95,000 clones, about 80% of which show up once; around 3.4% is in the top ten. The sample originates from a study of cytomegalovirus exposure and HLA in healthy donors.

This clonotype was obtained from a man aged 45-65 years in good health and CMV-seronegative. Material: PBMCs. This sequence joins TRBV7-9 and TRBJ1-2; 7 nucleotides agree with TRBD1. In DNA, the CDR3 is TGTGCCAGCAGCTCCCGGGACAGAGTTAACTATGGCTACACCTTC. Its translation: CASSSRDRVNYGYTF.